The 30 T cell receptor beta chains below all came from one sample that was sequenced in a study of blood T cell repertoires in COVID-19. Generated by immunoSEQ multiplex PCR, the TCRdb table keeps only in-frame clones and is missing some. The sample has 290,000 or so clones, 86% seen once. The sequenced sample was PBMCs or T cells enriched from blood (not recorded which). Receptor source: a woman between 18 and 30 years old who had recovered from COVID-19.

In this sample, this clone turned up a few times. The chain couples TRBV4-3 to TRBJ2-2; 9 bases agree with TRBD2. J lost 4 bases, V lost 4 bases, and 10 bases had no gene match. CDR1 is LGHNA, CDR2 YSLEER, per germline. The CDR3 runs to 17 residues. CDR3 coding DNA: TGCGCCAGCAGCCCTGCCCCCCGCGGGGGGGCCACCGGGGAGCTGTTTTTT. Translated: CASSPAPRGGATGELFF.

The chain employs TRBV2 and TRBJ2-7; D is perhaps TRBD1 (6 bases). The CDR3 loop spans 18 amino acids. V was trimmed by 10 bases and J by 0 bases, leaving 28 bases between them. Germline assignment: CDR1 SNHLY and CDR2 FYNNEI. CDR3 nucleotides: TGTGCCACCCTACCCACAGGGTCAATGGGGATATCCTCCTACGAGCAGTACTTC. Translation: CATLPTGSMGISSYEQYF.

This clone occurred once. The V gene is TRBV27, the J gene TRBJ2-4, with 7 bases aligning to TRBD2. Germline V gene sequence: CDR1 MNHEY, CDR2 SMNVEV (reference sequence). The CDR3 sequence is 15 residues long. The J segment lost 7 bases and the V segment lost 6 bases, leaving 12 bases of the junction unmatched. CDR3 coding DNA: TGTGCCAGCAGCAAGACCCAGCGGGATTCGAACATTCAGTACTTC. It yields the protein CASSKTQRDSNIQYF.

This chain connects TRBV9 to TRBJ2-1; tentatively, D is TRBD1 (7 bases). This CDR3 has 19 amino acids. V was trimmed by 3 bases and J by 1 base, leaving 23 bases between them. Germline V CDR1 and CDR2: SGDLS, YYNGEE. CDR3 sequence: CASSAEGGRNRGSYNEQFF. The CDR3 bases are TGTGCCAGCAGCGCAGAGGGAGGCCGGAACAGGGGTTCCTACAATGAGCAGTTCTTC.

The chain couples TRBV3-1 (or the pseudogene TRBV3-2) to TRBJ2-1; no clear D gene. This CDR3 has 15 amino acids. Trimming stripped 0 bases from V and 0 bases from J, with 6 bases between. CDR1 and CDR2 (germline): LGHDT, YNNKEL (reference sequence). CDR3 loop: CASSQDYSSYNEQFF. DNA for the CDR3: TGTGCCAGCAGCCAAGATTATAGCTCCTACAATGAGCAGTTCTTC.

The chain combines TRBV27 with TRBJ2-1; tentatively, D is TRBD2 (5 bases). V lost 4 bases and J lost 8, with 12 bases in between. Germline V gives CDR1 MNHEY, CDR2 SMNVEV (reference sequence). The CDR3 has 13 amino acids. The CDR3 region is CASSSVTTDEQFF. CDR3 coding DNA: TGTGCCAGCAGTTCGGTGACTACAGATGAGCAGTTCTTC.

The chain links TRBV5-8 to TRBJ1-5, with 7 bases that match TRBD1. The CDR3 is made up of 14 amino acids. Germline loops: CDR1 SGHTS, CDR2 YDEGEE. The V gene end was trimmed by 4 bases and the J gene end by 7 bases; junction bases not matched to a gene: 8. This CDR3 is CASSAQGVRQPQHF. CDR3 nucleotide sequence: TGTGCCAGCAGCGCCCAGGGGGTACGGCAGCCCCAGCATTTT.

The V and J genes are TRBV7-2 and TRBJ2-3; D possibly corresponds to TRBD2 (5 bases). V gave up 2 bases and J gave up 4 bases, with 13 bases separating them. This CDR3 is 15 amino acids long. CDR1 and CDR2 (germline): SGHTA, FQGNSA. The CDR3: CASSLFGEGPDTQYF. The CDR3 DNA follows: TGTGCCAGCAGCTTATTCGGTGAGGGCCCAGATACGCAGTATTTT.

J is TRBJ2-7 and V is TRBV5-5, with D possibly being TRBD1 (6 bases). Germline V lookup: CDR1 SGHKS, CDR2 YYEKEE (reference sequence). The CDR3 covers 15 residues. Deletions cut 4 bases from V and 3 bases from J, with 17 bases between. The CDR3 DNA is TGTGCCAGCAGCCACGATGTAGGGGGAAACTACGAGCAGTACTTC. This encodes CASSHDVGGNYEQYF.

This clone has more than one count but fewer than ten. This chain joins TRBV2 and TRBJ1-3, with 10 bases fitting TRBD1. V shed 6 bases and J 2 bases; nucleotides not matched to a gene: 7. Germline CDR1 SNHLY, CDR2 FYNNEI. The CDR3 is 16 residues long. CDR3 nucleotides: TGTGCCAGCAGCTTGGGACAGGGGATCCCTGGAAACACCATATATTTT. This codes for CASSLGQGIPGNTIYF.

The chain uses TRBV27 and TRBJ2-7, with 9 bases aligning to TRBD1. Trimming at V came to 5 bases and at J to 4 bases, leaving 6 bases not matched to a gene. Looked up from germline, CDR1 is MNHEY and CDR2 is SMNVEV (reference sequence). The CDR3 totals 14 residues. The CDR3 loop is CASSRGTGLYEQYF. The CDR3 nucleotides are TGTGCCAGCAGTCGCGGGACAGGGCTGTACGAGCAGTACTTC.

The J gene is TRBJ2-1, the V gene TRBV7-6; 9 bases fit TRBD1. Looked up from germline, CDR1 is SGHVS and CDR2 is FNYEAQ. This CDR3 has 16 amino acids. With 5 bases clipped from V and 6 bases from J, the junction kept 11 bases outside the gene matches. DNA of the CDR3: TGTGCCAGCAGCCCGGGGACAGGGACAACTCTCAATGAGCAGTTCTTC. Translated, it gives CASSPGTGTTLNEQFF.

The chain uses TRBV3-1 (or the pseudogene TRBV3-2) and TRBJ2-5, with 7 bases fitting TRBD2. The trim removed 4 bases at V and 3 bases at J, leaving 2 bases unmatched. Germline CDR1 LGHDT, CDR2 YNNKEL (reference sequence). The CDR3 loop spans 13 amino acids. The CDR3 here is CASSLLAEETQYF. CDR3 bases: TGTGCCAGCAGCCTGCTAGCGGAAGAGACCCAGTACTTC.

This rearrangement joins TRBV5-6 to TRBJ1-1; no clear D gene. Germline V CDR1 and CDR2: SGHDT, YYEEEE. With 0 bases removed from V and 3 bases from J, the gap between germline ends came to 12 bases. The CDR3 runs to 15 residues. This CDR3 is CASSLAGRRYTEAFF. The CDR3 DNA reads TGTGCCAGCAGCTTGGCCGGGAGGAGATACACTGAAGCTTTCTTT.

V usage is TRBV5-1 and J usage is TRBJ1-2; D remains ambiguous. Trimming pared 0 bases from V and 3 bases from J, leaving 6 bases between. This CDR3 contains 13 residues. Per germline, CDR1 SGHRS and CDR2 YFSETQ. CDR3 sequence: CASSLDGDYGYTF. CDR3 sequence (DNA): TGCGCCAGCAGCTTGGACGGGGACTATGGCTACACCTTC. Complete variable domain (other parts from reference TRBV5-1 and TRBJ1-2): KAGVTQTPRYLIKTRGQQVTLSCSPISGHRSVSWYQQTPGQGLQFLFEYFSETQRNKGNFPGRFSGRQFSNSRSEMNVSTLELGDSALYLCASSLDGDYGYTFGSGTRLTVV.

This chain uses TRBV27 with TRBJ2-1; no definite D call. CDR3 length: 16 amino acids. The V end was cut by 2 bases, the J end by 0 bases, with 11 bases between. Germline CDR1 reads MNHEY; CDR2 reads SMNVEV (reference sequence). This CDR3 reads CASSLIGGSSYNEQFF. As DNA, the CDR3 is TGTGCCAGCAGTTTAATCGGCGGAAGCTCCTACAATGAGCAGTTCTTC.

The rearrangement joins TRBV3-1 (or the pseudogene TRBV3-2) to TRBJ1-1, with D possibly being TRBD1 (6 bases). The ends were cut back, 1 base at V and 8 bases at J, with 11 bases in the middle. The CDR3 consists of 13 residues. The germline gives CDR1 LGHDT, CDR2 YNNKEL (reference sequence). The CDR3 protein is CASSQGSGQEAFF. For the CDR3, the DNA is TGTGCCAGCAGCCAAGGGTCGGGACAAGAAGCTTTCTTT.

As DNA, the CDR3 is TGTGCCAGCAAAGGACACTCCGGGGAGCTGTTTTTT. Its translation: CASKGHSGELFF. The chain couples TRBV6-5 to TRBJ2-2; the D gene is possibly TRBD1 (5 bases). CDR3 length: 12 amino acids. Germline values: CDR1 MNHEY, CDR2 SVGAGI. V lost 7 bases, J lost 6 bases, and 9 bases lay in between.

Note on this clone: This same CDR3 is encoded by further DNA sequences in the sample. This chain connects TRBV29-1 to TRBJ1-1; perhaps TRBD1 as D (5 bases). Trimming shortened V by 4 bases and J by 3 bases, and 12 bases separated the two germline ends. The CDR3 length is 13 residues. Germline V gene data show CDR1 as SQVTM and CDR2 as ANQGSEA. CDR3 DNA: TGCAGCGTTGGGCGGGGACTGTACACTGAAGCTTTCTTT. Protein product: CSVGRGLYTEAFF.

The sample holds a few counts of this clone. The chain uses TRBV5-1 and TRBJ2-7, with D possibly being TRBD2 (5 bases). The CDR3 spans 16 residues. Trimming left V 0 bases short and J 5 bases short, with 18 bases between. Germline CDR1 SGHRS, CDR2 YFSETQ. CDR3 in amino acids: CASSLVGVRQIHEQYF. CDR3 bases: TGCGCCAGCAGCTTGGTCGGGGTACGCCAGATCCACGAGCAGTACTTC.

This chain uses TRBV30 with TRBJ1-5; TRBD1 agrees at 11 bases. V trimming: 1 base; J trimming: 6 bases; junction bases outside the gene matches: 5. CDR3 length: 15 residues. From germline, CDR1 is GTSNPN and CDR2 SVGIG (reference sequence). CDR3 in amino acids: CAWSAGDRGFQPQHF. The CDR3 nucleotides read TGTGCCTGGAGTGCCGGGGACAGGGGGTTTCAGCCCCAGCATTTT.

The table lists this clone with a count of one. The CDR3 nucleotides are TGTGCCATCAGTGAGGCCAGGGGCTCCTCGGGAAAACTGTTTTTT. Translation gives CAISEARGSSGKLFF. The chain employs TRBV10-3 and TRBJ1-4; D is possibly TRBD1 (6 bases). Trimming removed 2 bases at V and 10 bases at J, with 17 bases between. CDR3 length equals 15 residues. Germline V gene sequence: CDR1 ENHRY, CDR2 SYGVKD.

This chain uses TRBV5-4 with TRBJ2-5; tentative D call: TRBD2 (5 bases). The V gene lost 3 bases and the J gene lost 2 bases, with 17 bases spanning the gap. Germline CDR1 SGHNT, CDR2 YYREEE (reference sequence). This CDR3 is 16 amino acids long. The CDR3 loop reads CASSSFSRGGQETQYF. CDR3 nucleotides: TGTGCCAGCAGCTCATTTAGCCGGGGTGGGCAAGAGACCCAGTACTTC.

V is TRBV9 and J is TRBJ1-3, with D unclear. V was trimmed by 0 bases and J by 1 base, leaving 5 bases between them. CDR3 length equals 14 residues. Looked up from germline, CDR1 is SGDLS and CDR2 is YYNGEE. CDR3 in amino acids: CASSVGSSGNTIYF. The CDR3 nucleotides are TGTGCCAGCAGCGTAGGTTCGTCTGGAAACACCATATATTTT.

This rearrangement joins TRBV7-6 to TRBJ2-2; 16 bases fit TRBD2. The trim removed 3 bases at V and 4 bases at J, leaving 8 bases unmatched. This CDR3 has 19 amino acids. CDR1 SGHVS and CDR2 FNYEAQ come from the germline V gene. This CDR3 reads CASSLEGLAGGQVTGELFF. In DNA form, the CDR3 reads TGTGCCAGCAGCTTGGAGGGACTAGCGGGAGGGCAGGTCACCGGGGAGCTGTTTTTT.

V usage is TRBV2 and J usage is TRBJ2-3, with D unclear. V was pared by 7 bases and J by 0 bases, with 11 bases between. CDR1 and CDR2 from the germline V gene are SNHLY and FYNNEI. The CDR3 consists of 14 residues. The CDR3 protein is CASNTVSSTDTQYF. The CDR3 DNA is TGTGCCAGCAATACAGTCTCTAGCACAGATACGCAGTATTTT.

The chain couples TRBV27 to TRBJ1-6, with 10 bases that match TRBD1. In germline, CDR1 is MNHEY, CDR2 SMNVEV (reference sequence). The CDR3 loop spans 17 amino acids. The trim removed 4 bases at V and 11 bases at J, leaving 14 bases unmatched. CDR3 bases: TGTGCCAGCAGTTCCCTCCTACGGGACAGGGGTTTCCCACCCCTCCACTTT. Translation: CASSSLLRDRGFPPLHF.

The rearrangement uses TRBV11-2 and TRBJ1-3, with D hard to call. The germline CDR1 and CDR2 sequences are SGHAT and FQNNGV. This CDR3 comprises 14 residues. The V end lost 3 bases, the J end lost 0 bases, and 6 bases lay between the germline ends. The DNA for the CDR3 is TGTGCCAGCAGCTTCCCCCACTCTGGAAACACCATATATTTT. Encoded protein: CASSFPHSGNTIYF.

This rearrangement joins TRBV11-3 to TRBJ2-5, with 12 bases aligning to TRBD2. Trimming removed 0 bases from V and 4 bases from J; junction bases left unmatched: 12. From germline, CDR1 is SGHNT and CDR2 YENEEA. This CDR3 region has 19 residues. The CDR3 DNA follows: TGTGCCAGCAGCTTAGACGAATGGACTAGCGGGATTATTGGAGAGACCCAGTACTTC. This translates into CASSLDEWTSGIIGETQYF.

This clone was counted only a few times. The rearrangement uses TRBV7-9 and TRBJ1-1, with D maybe TRBD1 (5 bases). The CDR3 contains 14 residues. Trimming took off 0 bases at V and 6 bases at J, with 11 bases between the two ends. Germline loops: CDR1 SEHNR, CDR2 FQNEAQ (reference sequence). The CDR3 nucleotides read TGTGCCAGCAGCTTAGCGCCGGGGGGTCCTGAAGCTTTCTTT. Translated, it gives CASSLAPGGPEAFF. The entire variable domain, with the rest obtained from reference TRBV7-9 and TRBJ1-1, is as follows: DTGVSQNPRHKITKRGQNVTFRCDPISEHNRLYWYRQTLGQGPEFLTYFQNEAQLEKSRLLSDRFSAERPKGSFSTLEIQRTEQGDSAMYLCASSLAPGGPEAFFGQGTRLTVV.